A selection of T cell receptor beta chains follows, all from one sample in a study of cytomegalovirus exposure and HLA in healthy donors. Assay used: immunoSEQ multiplex PCR; TCRdb lists only in-frame clones, some missing. The sample has around 150,000 clones; around four fifths are singletons. Sequencing was carried out using PBMCs. These receptors came from a woman aged 25 to 39 in good health and CMV-seronegative. Each CDR3 is given with its conserved first and last residue. Each record gives: V gene, J gene, CDR3 protein.

TRBV14	TRBJ2-2	CASSGLAGRKNTGELFF
TRBV7-8	TRBJ2-7	CASSLRGEQYF
TRBV29-1	TRBJ2-1	CSVADRVVNEQFF
TRBV7-2	TRBJ2-7	CASSFQQGPGEQYF
TRBV2	TRBJ1-2	CASSELEGQVGYTF
TRBV19	TRBJ2-7	CASSEGQLYEQYF
TRBV7-2	TRBJ1-2	CASSQSTGYYGYTF
TRBV7-2	TRBJ2-7	CASSLVVRGEQYF
TRBV5-1	TRBJ2-2	CASSLGGLVSAGELFF
TRBV2	TRBJ1-2	CASSEGGGYNYGYTF
TRBV15	TRBJ2-7	CATSRDRTPTYEQYF
TRBV5-4	TRBJ1-2	CASSGVLGPSYGYTF
TRBV5-1	TRBJ2-3	CASSSLAGGPDTQYF
TRBV6-5	TRBJ2-1	CASRPQGAGEQFF
TRBV2	TRBJ2-3	CASRGDRVDTQYF
TRBV10-3	TRBJ1-3	CAISVSRAGNTIYF
TRBV19	TRBJ2-5	CASSIKGWEAVRETQYF
TRBV18	-	CASSGTGVYEQYF
TRBV30	TRBJ1-1	CAWNGRGEAFF
TRBV6-5	TRBJ2-7	CASNGGAGGEQYF
TRBV15	TRBJ2-7	CATSKGGGPSYEQYF
TRBV5-1	TRBJ2-1	CASSLIAGGVNEQFF
TRBV5-1	TRBJ2-2	CASSLAGNPGELFF
TRBV28	TRBJ2-1	CASTRGQWGNEQFF
TRBV2	TRBJ1-2	CASQQGTNYGYTF
TRBV7-3	TRBJ1-4	CASSLGGAGEKLFF
TRBV5-1	TRBJ2-1	CASSLARGTGLNEQFF
TRBV5-1	TRBJ1-2	CASSLGGRSYTF
TRBV11-2	TRBJ2-7	CASSPILYTGSYEQYF
TRBV2	TRBJ1-6	CASSEAGDNSPLHF
TRBV19	TRBJ1-2	CASSRTGDYYGYTF
TRBV20-1	TRBJ1-1	CSAYDRDAFF
TRBV7-9	TRBJ2-2	CASSPPRGGASDGELFF
TRBV7-9	TRBJ1-1	CASSLVGPGTEAFF
TRBV6-4	TRBJ2-5	CASSDMCRKGAEEETQYF
TRBV7-8	TRBJ1-1	CASSPRDRGGTAEAFF
TRBV19	TRBJ2-1	CASTGVRSGEQFF